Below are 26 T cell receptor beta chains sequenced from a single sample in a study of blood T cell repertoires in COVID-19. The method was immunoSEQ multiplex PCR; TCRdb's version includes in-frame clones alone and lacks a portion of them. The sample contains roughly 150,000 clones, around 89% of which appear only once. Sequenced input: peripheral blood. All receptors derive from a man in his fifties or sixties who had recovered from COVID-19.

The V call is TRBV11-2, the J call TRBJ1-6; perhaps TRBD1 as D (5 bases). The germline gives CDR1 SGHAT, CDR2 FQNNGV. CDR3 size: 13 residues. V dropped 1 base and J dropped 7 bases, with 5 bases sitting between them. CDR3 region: CASSLGTNSPLHF. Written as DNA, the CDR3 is TGTGCCAGCAGCTTAGGGACAAATTCACCCCTCCACTTT. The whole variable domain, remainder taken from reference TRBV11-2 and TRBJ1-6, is EAGVAQSPRYKIIEKRQSVAFWCNPISGHATLYWYQQILGQGPKLLIQFQNNGVVDDSQLPKDRFSAERLKGVDSTLKIQPAKLEDSAVYLCASSLGTNSPLHFGNGTRLTVT.

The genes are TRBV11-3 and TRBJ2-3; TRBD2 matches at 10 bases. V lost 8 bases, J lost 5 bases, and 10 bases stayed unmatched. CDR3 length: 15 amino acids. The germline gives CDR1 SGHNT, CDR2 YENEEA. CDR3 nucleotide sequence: TGTGCCAGCGGTCTCAGCGGGGGGGCAGGAGATACGCAGTATTTT. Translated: CASGLSGGAGDTQYF. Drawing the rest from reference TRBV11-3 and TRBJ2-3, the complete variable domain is EAGVVQSPRYKIIEKKQPVAFWCNPISGHNTLYWYLQNLGQGPELLIRYENEEAVDDSQLPKDRFSAERLKGVDSTLKIQPAELGDSAVYLCASGLSGGAGDTQYFGPGTRLTVL.

CDR3 in amino acids: CASSVATGAEQFF. Written as DNA, the CDR3 is TGTGCCAGCAGCGTAGCTACAGGTGCGGAGCAGTTCTTC. This chain connects TRBV9 to TRBJ2-1; D may be TRBD1 (5 bases). The CDR3 is made up of 13 amino acids. Trimming left V 0 bases short and J 10 bases short, with 11 bases between. Germline CDR1 and CDR2: SGDLS and YYNGEE.

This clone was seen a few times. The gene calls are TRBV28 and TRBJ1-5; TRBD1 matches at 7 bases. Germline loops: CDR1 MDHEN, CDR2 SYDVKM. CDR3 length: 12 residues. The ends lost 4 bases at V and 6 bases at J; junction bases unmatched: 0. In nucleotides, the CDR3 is TGTGCCAGCAGTTCAGGGGGTCAGCCCCAGCATTTT. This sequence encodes CASSSGGQPQHF.

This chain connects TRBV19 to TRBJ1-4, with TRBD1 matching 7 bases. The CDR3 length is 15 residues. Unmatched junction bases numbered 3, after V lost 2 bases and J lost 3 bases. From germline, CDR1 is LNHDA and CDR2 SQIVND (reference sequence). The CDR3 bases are TGTGCCAGTAGTATAAAGGGGGCGGCTAATGAAAAACTGTTTTTT. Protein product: CASSIKGAANEKLFF. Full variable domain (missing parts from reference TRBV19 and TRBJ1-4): DGGITQSPKYLFRKEGQNVTLSCEQNLNHDAMYWYRQDPGQGLRLIYYSQIVNDFQKGDIAEGYSVSREKKESFPLTVTSAQKNPTAFYLCASSIKGAANEKLFFGSGTQLSVL.

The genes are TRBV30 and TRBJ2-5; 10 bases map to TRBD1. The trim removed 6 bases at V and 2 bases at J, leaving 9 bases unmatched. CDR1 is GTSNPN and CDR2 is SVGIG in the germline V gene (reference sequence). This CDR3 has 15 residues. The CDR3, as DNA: TGTGCCTGCCGACCCTGGGACAGGGGACAAGAGACCCAGTACTTC. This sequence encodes CACRPWDRGQETQYF. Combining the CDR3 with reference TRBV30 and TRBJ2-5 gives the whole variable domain SQTIHQWPATLVQPVGSPLSLECTVEGTSNPNLYWYRQAAGRGLQLLFYSVGIGQISSEVPQNLSASRPQDRQFILSSKKLLLSDSGFYLCACRPWDRGQETQYFGPGTRLLVL.

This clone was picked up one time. The CDR3: CASSARPRSGELFF. CDR3 coding DNA: TGTGCCAGTAGTGCCCGCCCCAGGTCCGGGGAGCTGTTTTTT. The rearrangement uses TRBV19 and TRBJ2-2; no firm D call. The CDR3 has 14 amino acids. Germline V lookup: CDR1 LNHDA, CDR2 SQIVND (reference sequence). Trimming left V 5 bases short and J 6 bases short, with 13 bases between.

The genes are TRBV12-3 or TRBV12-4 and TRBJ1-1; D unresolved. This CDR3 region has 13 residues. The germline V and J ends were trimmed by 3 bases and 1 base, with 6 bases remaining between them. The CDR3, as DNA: TGTGCCAGCAGTTTTGAGTGGAACACTGAAGCTTTCTTT. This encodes CASSFEWNTEAFF.

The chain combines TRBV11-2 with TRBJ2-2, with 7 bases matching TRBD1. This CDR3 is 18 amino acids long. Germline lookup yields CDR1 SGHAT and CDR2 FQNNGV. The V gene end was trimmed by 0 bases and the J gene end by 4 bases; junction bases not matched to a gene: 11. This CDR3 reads CASSLDRGLGQITGELFF. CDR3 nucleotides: TGTGCCAGCAGCTTAGATAGAGGCCTGGGACAGATCACCGGGGAGCTGTTTTTT.

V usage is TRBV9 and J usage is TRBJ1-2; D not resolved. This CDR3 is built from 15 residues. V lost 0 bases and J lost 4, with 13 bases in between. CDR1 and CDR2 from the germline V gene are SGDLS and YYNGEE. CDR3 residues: CASSVGRGRFYGYTF. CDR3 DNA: TGTGCCAGCAGCGTAGGCCGAGGGCGGTTCTATGGCTACACCTTC.

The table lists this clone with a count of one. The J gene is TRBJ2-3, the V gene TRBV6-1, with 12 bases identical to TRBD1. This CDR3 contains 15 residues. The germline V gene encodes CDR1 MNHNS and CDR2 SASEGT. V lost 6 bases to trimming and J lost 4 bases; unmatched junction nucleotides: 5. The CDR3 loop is CASSSRDRGPDTQYF. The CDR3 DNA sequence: TGTGCCAGCAGCTCCCGGGACAGGGGGCCAGATACGCAGTATTTT.

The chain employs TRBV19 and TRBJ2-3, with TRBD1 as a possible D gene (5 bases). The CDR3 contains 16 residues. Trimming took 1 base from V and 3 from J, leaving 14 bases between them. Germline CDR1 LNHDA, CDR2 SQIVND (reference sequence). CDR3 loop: CASSIVAGLTTDTQYF. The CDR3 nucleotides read TGTGCCAGTAGTATAGTCGCAGGGTTAACGACAGATACGCAGTATTTT.

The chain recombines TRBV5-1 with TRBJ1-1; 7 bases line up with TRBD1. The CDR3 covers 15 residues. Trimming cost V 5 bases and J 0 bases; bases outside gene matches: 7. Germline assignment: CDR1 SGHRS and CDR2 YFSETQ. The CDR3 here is CASRRQGGMNTEAFF. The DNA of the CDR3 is TGCGCCAGCAGAAGACAGGGTGGCATGAACACTGAAGCTTTCTTT.

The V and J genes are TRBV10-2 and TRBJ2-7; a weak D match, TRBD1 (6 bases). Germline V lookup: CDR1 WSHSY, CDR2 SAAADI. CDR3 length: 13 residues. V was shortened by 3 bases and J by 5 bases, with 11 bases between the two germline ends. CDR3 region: CASSDNRAHEQYF. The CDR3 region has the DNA TGCGCCAGCAGTGACAACAGGGCCCACGAGCAGTACTTC.

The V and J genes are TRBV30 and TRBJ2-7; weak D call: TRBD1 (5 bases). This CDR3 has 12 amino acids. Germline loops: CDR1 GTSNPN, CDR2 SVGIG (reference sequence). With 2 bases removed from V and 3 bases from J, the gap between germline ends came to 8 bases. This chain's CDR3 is CAWSQGNYEQYF. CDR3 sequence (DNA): TGTGCCTGGAGTCAGGGAAACTACGAGCAGTACTTC.

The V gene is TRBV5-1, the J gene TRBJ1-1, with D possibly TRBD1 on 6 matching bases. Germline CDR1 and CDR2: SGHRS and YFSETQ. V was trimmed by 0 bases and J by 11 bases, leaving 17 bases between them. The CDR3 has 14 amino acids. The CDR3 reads CASSLDSGTPGAFF. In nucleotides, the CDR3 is TGCGCCAGCAGCTTGGACTCCGGGACACCGGGCGCTTTCTTT.

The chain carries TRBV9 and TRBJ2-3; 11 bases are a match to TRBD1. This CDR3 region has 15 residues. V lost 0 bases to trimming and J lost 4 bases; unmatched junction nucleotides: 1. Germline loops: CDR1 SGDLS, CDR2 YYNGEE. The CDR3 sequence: CASSVGDRGSDTQYF. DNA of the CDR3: TGTGCCAGCAGCGTAGGGGACAGGGGGTCAGATACGCAGTATTTT.

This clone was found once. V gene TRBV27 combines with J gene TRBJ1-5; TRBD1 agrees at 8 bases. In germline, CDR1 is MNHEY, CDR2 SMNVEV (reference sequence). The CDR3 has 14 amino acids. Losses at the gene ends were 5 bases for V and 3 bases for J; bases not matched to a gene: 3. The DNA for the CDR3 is TGTGCCAGCAGTACAGGGGGGTTCAATCAGCCCCAGCATTTT. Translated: CASSTGGFNQPQHF.

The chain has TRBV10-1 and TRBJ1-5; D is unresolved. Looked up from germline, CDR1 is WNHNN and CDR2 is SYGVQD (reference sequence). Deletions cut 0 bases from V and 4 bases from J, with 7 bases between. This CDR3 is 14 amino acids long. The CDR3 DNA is TGCGCCAGCAGTGAGTCGACATGGAATCAGCCCCAGCATTTT. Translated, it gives CASSESTWNQPQHF.

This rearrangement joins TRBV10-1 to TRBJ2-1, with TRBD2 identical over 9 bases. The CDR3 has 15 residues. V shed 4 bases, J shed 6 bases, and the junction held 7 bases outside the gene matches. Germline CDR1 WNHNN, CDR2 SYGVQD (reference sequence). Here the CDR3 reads CASSGTRGGLNEQFF. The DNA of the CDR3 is TGCGCCAGCAGTGGTACGCGGGGGGGCCTCAATGAGCAGTTCTTC.

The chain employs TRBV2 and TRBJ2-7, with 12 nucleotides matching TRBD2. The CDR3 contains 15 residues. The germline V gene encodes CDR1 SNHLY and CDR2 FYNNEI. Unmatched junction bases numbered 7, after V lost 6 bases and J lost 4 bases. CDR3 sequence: CASSDPGLAGYEQYF. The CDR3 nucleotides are TGTGCCAGCAGCGACCCGGGACTAGCGGGTTACGAGCAGTACTTC.

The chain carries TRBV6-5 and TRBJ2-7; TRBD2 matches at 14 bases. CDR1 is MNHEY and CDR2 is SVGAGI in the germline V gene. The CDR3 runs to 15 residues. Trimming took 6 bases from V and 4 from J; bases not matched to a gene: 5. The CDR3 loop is CASSRLAGGTYEQYF. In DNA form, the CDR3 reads TGTGCCAGCAGCAGACTAGCGGGGGGGACTTACGAGCAGTACTTC.

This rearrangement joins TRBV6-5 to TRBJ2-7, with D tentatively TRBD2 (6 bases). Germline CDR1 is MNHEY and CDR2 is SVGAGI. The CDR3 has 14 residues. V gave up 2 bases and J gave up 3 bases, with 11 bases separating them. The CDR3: CASSYGAGLYEQYF. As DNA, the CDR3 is TGTGCCAGCAGTTACGGTGCGGGACTCTACGAGCAGTACTTC.

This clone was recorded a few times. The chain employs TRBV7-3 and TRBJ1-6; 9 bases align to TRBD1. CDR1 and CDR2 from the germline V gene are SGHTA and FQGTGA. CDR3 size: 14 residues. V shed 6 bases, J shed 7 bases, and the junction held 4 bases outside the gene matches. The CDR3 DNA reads TGTGCCAGCAGGTCCGGGACAGGGAATTCACCCCTCCACTTT. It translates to CASRSGTGNSPLHF. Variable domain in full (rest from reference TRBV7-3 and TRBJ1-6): GAGVSQTPSNKVTEKGKYVELRCDPISGHTALYWYRQSLGQGPEFLIYFQGTGAADDSGLPNDRFFAVRPEGSVSTLKIQRTERGDSAVYLCASRSGTGNSPLHFGNGTRLTVT.

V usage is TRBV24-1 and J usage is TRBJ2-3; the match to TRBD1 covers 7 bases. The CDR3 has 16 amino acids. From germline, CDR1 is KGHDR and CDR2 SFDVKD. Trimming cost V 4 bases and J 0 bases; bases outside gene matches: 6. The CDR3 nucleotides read TGTGCCACCAGTGACTCCGGACAGGTTAGCACAGATACGCAGTATTTT. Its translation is CATSDSGQVSTDTQYF.

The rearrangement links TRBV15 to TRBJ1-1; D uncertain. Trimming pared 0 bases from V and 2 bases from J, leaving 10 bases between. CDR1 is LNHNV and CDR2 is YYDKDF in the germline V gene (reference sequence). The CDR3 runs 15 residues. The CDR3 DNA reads TGTGCCACCAGCAGAGATAAACGGTTTAACACTGAAGCTTTCTTT. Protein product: CATSRDKRFNTEAFF.